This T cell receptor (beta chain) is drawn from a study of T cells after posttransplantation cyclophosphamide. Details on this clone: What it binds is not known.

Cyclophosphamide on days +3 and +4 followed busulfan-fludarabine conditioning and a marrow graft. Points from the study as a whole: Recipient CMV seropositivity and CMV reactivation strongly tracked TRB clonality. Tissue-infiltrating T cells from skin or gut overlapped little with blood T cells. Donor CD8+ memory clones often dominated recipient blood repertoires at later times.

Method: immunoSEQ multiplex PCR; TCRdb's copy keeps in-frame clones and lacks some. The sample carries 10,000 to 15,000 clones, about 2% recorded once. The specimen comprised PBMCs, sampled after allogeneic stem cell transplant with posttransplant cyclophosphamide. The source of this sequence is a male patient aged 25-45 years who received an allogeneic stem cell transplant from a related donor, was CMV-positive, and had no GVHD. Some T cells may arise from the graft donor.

CDR3 protein: CASRTDYNSPLHF. The DNA for the CDR3 is TGTGCCAGCAGGACAGATTATAATTCACCCCTCCACTTT. V gene TRBV2 combines with J gene TRBJ1-6, with D possibly matching TRBD1 (5 bases). Germline assignment: CDR1 SNHLY and CDR2 FYNNEI. Trimming shortened V by 6 bases and J by 4 bases, and 7 bases separated the two germline ends. The CDR3 extends over 13 amino acids.